These T cell receptor beta chains were read from a single sample in a study of shared clonotypes between healthy human individuals. The data were produced by immunoSEQ multiplex PCR, yet TCRdb's version contains in-frame clones alone and is incomplete. The table records more than 2 million clones, just under 95% of them present only once. Input material: naive CD8+ T cells sorted from blood. These receptors all come from a man younger than 35 in good health. Each CDR3 is given with its conserved first and last residue. D genes are given only for firm matches. Only some rows state a clone size, as once, few, many or a class for expanded clones.

v_call,d_call,cdr3_length,clone_size,j_call,cdr3_nt,cdr3_aa
TRBV7-3,-,13,-,TRBJ1-5,TGTGCCAGCAGCTTAATAGTGGGTGGGCCCCAGCATTTT,CASSLIVGGPQHF
TRBV7-2,-,18,-,TRBJ2-5,TGTGCCAGCAGCTTAGAGGGGCTCGGGTTTCCAGACCAAGAGACCCAGTACTTC,CASSLEGLGFPDQETQYF
TRBV9,TRBD2,18,-,TRBJ2-1,TGTGCCAGCAGCGTTGGACTAGCGGGGGGCAGCTCCTACAATGAGCAGTTCTTC,CASSVGLAGGSSYNEQFF
TRBV4-3,-,16,-,TRBJ2-1,TGCGCCAGCAGCCAGAAGTACGGGGGCTACGCGGTTGAGCAGTTCTTC,CASSQKYGGYAVEQFF
TRBV19,TRBD2,14,-,TRBJ2-7,TGTGCCAGTTCTGGGACTAGCGTATCCTACGAGCAGTACTTC,CASSGTSVSYEQYF
TRBV10-3,TRBD2,18,-,TRBJ2-1,TGTGCCATCAGTGAGTCGACGAAACTAGCGGGAGATTACAATGAGCAGTTCTTC,CAISESTKLAGDYNEQFF
TRBV4-2,-,14,-,TRBJ1-4,TGTGCCAGCAGCCCAGCTGCAACTAATGAAAAACTGTTTTTT,CASSPAATNEKLFF
TRBV5-5,-,11,once,TRBJ2-5,TGTGCCAGCAGCTTATTAGAGACCCAGTACTTC,CASSLLETQYF
TRBV29-1,TRBD1,14,-,TRBJ2-2,TGCAGCGTTGTAGGGACAGCGAACACCGGGGAGCTGTTTTTT,CSVVGTANTGELFF
TRBV19,-,16,-,TRBJ2-1,TGTGCCAGTAGTATCGGGGAAGGGTACTCCTACAATGAGCAGTTCTTC,CASSIGEGYSYNEQFF
TRBV7-9,-,14,-,TRBJ2-2,TGTGCCAGCAGACCGGACAGCCTCACCGGGGAGCTGTTTTTT,CASRPDSLTGELFF
TRBV6-6,-,15,-,TRBJ2-5,TGTGCCAGCAGTTTCTTCTCGGGACGGAAAGAGACCCAGTACTTC,CASSFFSGRKETQYF
TRBV5-6,-,15,-,TRBJ2-2,TGTGCCAGCAGCTTCAGCGGAGGAAGGACCGGGGAGCTGTTTTTT,CASSFSGGRTGELFF
TRBV9,TRBD1,18,-,TRBJ1-1,TGTGCCAGCAGCGTAGCCCACGGGACAGGGAATTTGGACACTGAAGCTTTCTTT,CASSVAHGTGNLDTEAFF
TRBV6-5,TRBD2,14,-,TRBJ2-7,TGTGCCAGCAGTTATTTGACTAGCCCCTACGAGCAGTACTTC,CASSYLTSPYEQYF
TRBV5-8,-,14,once,TRBJ2-2,TGTGCCAGCAGCTTGGCAGGGAACACCGGGGAGCTGTTTTTT,CASSLAGNTGELFF
TRBV18,-,16,once,TRBJ2-7,TGTGCCAGCTCACCACCTACAGGTACGGGGCCCTACGAGCAGTACTTC,CASSPPTGTGPYEQYF
TRBV30,TRBD1,16,-,TRBJ1-6,TGTGCCGGGGATCCGGGACAGGGCCTGGAGAATTCACCCCTCCACTTT,CAGDPGQGLENSPLHF
TRBV9,TRBD2,18,-,TRBJ2-3,TGTGCCAGCAGCGTAGTAGACCCGCCTAGCGGGAGTGGGAATACGCAGTATTTT,CASSVVDPPSGSGNTQYF
TRBV27,-,15,few,TRBJ1-1,TGTGCCAGCAGTACCTCACAGGGCGCGGACACTGAAGCTTTCTTT,CASSTSQGADTEAFF
TRBV7-2,TRBD1,14,-,TRBJ2-5,TGTGCCAGCAGCTTAGAAGGGGGCCGTGAGACCCAGTACTTC,CASSLEGGRETQYF
TRBV21-1,-,16,once,TRBJ1-4,TGTGCCAGCAGCAAAGAAAGGAGGGTACAGGGGGAAAAACTGTTTTTT,CASSKERRVQGEKLFF
TRBV4-1,TRBD2,17,-,TRBJ2-1,TGCGCCAGCAGCCCTGGGACTAGCGGGACAAATTACAATGAGCAGTTCTTC,CASSPGTSGTNYNEQFF
TRBV27,-,13,-,TRBJ1-2,TGTGCCAGCAGTTTACGGATCTATGATGGCTACACCTTC,CASSLRIYDGYTF
TRBV11-2,TRBD1,15,-,TRBJ1-5,TGTGCCAGCAGCGCCATGACAGGGGGAGGCCAGCCCCAGCATTTT,CASSAMTGGGQPQHF
TRBV5-1,TRBD1,19,-,TRBJ2-2,TGCGCCAGCAGCCGAACCGGGACAGGGGATTTGGGGAGCCCCGGGGAGCTGTTTTTT,CASSRTGTGDLGSPGELFF
TRBV2,-,12,-,TRBJ2-5,TGTGCCAGCAGTGACTGGGGAGAGACCCAGTACTTC,CASSDWGETQYF
TRBV7-9,TRBD2,15,-,TRBJ2-3,TGTGCCAGCAGCTTCCCGAGACTAGCATCTGATACGCAGTATTTT,CASSFPRLASDTQYF
TRBV19,-,14,-,TRBJ2-5,TGTGCCAGTGGCCAGGGGGGGCCGGGGGAGACCCAGTACTTC,CASGQGGPGETQYF
TRBV11-2,-,13,few,TRBJ1-2,TGTGCCAGCAGCTCCGACAGGTCCTATGGCTACACCTTC,CASSSDRSYGYTF
TRBV7-9,-,12,once,TRBJ2-1,TGTGCCAGCAGCTGGTCGGGGAATGAGCAGTTCTTC,CASSWSGNEQFF
TRBV9,-,14,-,TRBJ1-5,TGTGCCAGCAGCGTCGCCGGCGATGGGCAGCCCCAGCATTTT,CASSVAGDGQPQHF
TRBV6-1,-,14,-,TRBJ1-2,TGTGCCAGCAGTGAAGTTGACTACAACTATGGCTACACCTTC,CASSEVDYNYGYTF
TRBV9,-,13,once,TRBJ2-7,TGTGCCAGCAGCGTAGCTGCACATAACGAGCAGTACTTC,CASSVAAHNEQYF
TRBV7-9,-,14,-,TRBJ2-7,TGTGCCAGCAGCTTAGACAGGGGGGGTCCCGAGCAGTACTTC,CASSLDRGGPEQYF
TRBV4-3,-,14,-,TRBJ1-2,TGCGCCAGCAGCCAAGAATGGGGCAGCTATGGCTACACCTTC,CASSQEWGSYGYTF
TRBV5-6,-,18,-,TRBJ1-6,TGTGCCAGCAGCTTGGTCGGGAAACAGGGTGACAGGAATTCACCCCTCCACTTT,CASSLVGKQGDRNSPLHF
TRBV6-6,-,14,once,TRBJ2-7,TGTGCCAGCAGTTACCGGGACTCCCCCTACGAGCAGTACTTC,CASSYRDSPYEQYF
TRBV30,TRBD1,14,few,TRBJ2-5,TGTGCCTGGAGTGGGGTGTCGACAGGGGAGACCCAGTACTTC,CAWSGVSTGETQYF
TRBV14,-,14,-,TRBJ1-1,TGTGCCAGCAGCCAGGGCCCTTTGAACACTGAAGCTTTCTTT,CASSQGPLNTEAFF
TRBV30,-,15,-,TRBJ2-7,TGTGCCTGGAGTGTACTGGGGGGCTTCTCCTACGAGCAGTACTTC,CAWSVLGGFSYEQYF
TRBV6-5,-,14,-,TRBJ2-7,TGTGCCAGCAGTTATATCGGGGGCTCCTACGAGCAGTACTTC,CASSYIGGSYEQYF
TRBV9,TRBD1,14,-,TRBJ1-1,TGTGCCAGCAGCGAGGGACAGGGGGACACTGAAGCTTTCTTT,CASSEGQGDTEAFF
TRBV4-1,-,16,-,TRBJ2-5,TGCGCCAGCAGCCAGCTACAGGGACCTATCCAAGAGACCCAGTACTTC,CASSQLQGPIQETQYF